Presented here are 2 T cell receptor beta chains from one specimen sequenced in a study of human T cells and chemical hapten exposure. Time point given: patch test 1, 2 weeks after DPC sensitization. As for treatment: therapeutic diphenylcyclopropenone sensitization with weekly scalp DPC. MiXCR, applied by TCRdb to the RACE reads, yields one record per CDR3 protein. The sample comprises fewer than 500,000 distinct CDR3 sequences, approximately 5% of which are singletons, and under 3% rests with the top ten. Here the sequenced sample was whole blood, taken in connection with sensitization to the hapten diphenylcyclopropenone (DPC). These receptors all stem from a woman in her forties or fifties with alopecia areata. Some clones in this sample may be carry-over from other donors' samples.

The chain couples TRBV2 to TRBJ2-4; D unresolved. The CDR3 spans 14 residues. The germline V gene has CDR1 SNHLY and CDR2 FYNNEI. The V end was cut by 3 bases, the J end by 0 bases, with 6 bases between. The DNA of the CDR3 is TGTGCCAGCAGTGATTGGATAGCCAAAAACATTCAGTACTTC. Protein: CASSDWIAKNIQYF.

A few counts support this clonotype. CDR3 sequence: CASSYRASEQYF. In DNA form, the CDR3 reads TGTGCCAGCAGCTACAGGGCGTCCGAGCAGTACTTC. The V and J genes are TRBV2 and TRBJ2-7; D may be TRBD1 (6 bases). Germline V CDR1 and CDR2: SNHLY, FYNNEI. CDR3 length equals 12 residues. V was pared by 6 bases and J by 6 bases, with 12 bases between.